The 3 T cell receptor beta chains listed next were all sequenced from one sample in a study of robustness of blood B and T cell sequencing. cDNA synthesis used template switching with a 5' universal priming oligo. Every cDNA molecule received a random 12-nucleotide UMI from the template-switch oligo. A single record per CDR3 protein comes from TCRdb applying MiXCR to the PCR reads. The sample carries 1,400 to 1,500 distinct CDR3 sequences, approximately 61% recorded once. Instead of genomic DNA, mRNA was used to measure TCR beta repertoires. Sequenced input: peripheral blood. Source of these receptors: a human donor in good health.

The V and J genes are TRBV24-1 and TRBJ1-4; perhaps TRBD1 as D (6 bases). Trimming stripped 3 bases from V and 8 bases from J, with 18 bases between. CDR1 and CDR2 (germline): KGHDR, SFDVKD. This CDR3 is built from 16 residues. The CDR3 region has the DNA TGTGCCACCAGTGATCCTGCGATGGGGGCGGGCGAAAAACTGTTTTTT. It is translated as CATSDPAMGAGEKLFF.

This chain connects TRBV5-4 to TRBJ1-2; possible D gene TRBD1, 5 bases. Germline V gene lookup returns CDR1 SGHNT and CDR2 YYREEE (reference sequence). CDR3 length: 14 residues. The V gene lost 7 bases and the J gene lost 3 bases, with 16 bases spanning the gap. CDR3 nucleotides: TGTGCCAGCGCCCTCGTTGGGGGAGACTATGGCTACACCTTC. Encoded protein: CASALVGGDYGYTF. Full variable domain (outside the CDR3, taken from reference TRBV5-4 and TRBJ1-2): ETGVTQSPTHLIKTRGQQVTLRCSSQSGHNTVSWYQQALGQGPQFIFQYYREEENGRGNFPPRFSGLQFPNYSSELNVNALELDDSALYLCASALVGGDYGYTFGSGTRLTVV.

About this clonotype itself: An end of the junction does not agree with germline; a read error may underlie this. The rearrangement links TRBV30 to TRBJ2-7, with D perhaps being TRBD1 or TRBD2 (5 bases each). The CDR3 sequence is 12 residues long. CDR1 is GTSNPN and CDR2 is SVGIG in the germline V gene (reference sequence). The CDR3 coding sequence is TGTGCCTGGAGTGCGGGGCAGAATGGGCAAGACTTC. Protein product: CAWSAGQNGQDF.